Listed here is a single T cell receptor (beta chain). Profiling relied on immunoSEQ multiplex PCR, and the TCRdb table lists in-frame clones only, not all of them. The sample lists 640,000 or so clones; around 87% were seen once. These data are taken from a study of shared T cell receptors in the human thymus. Trimming took 6 bases from V and 2 from J, leaving 13 bases between them. Germline assignment: CDR1 MNHEY and CDR2 SVGAGI. There are 14 residues in the CDR3. The same specimen was also included in a second study, on human thymus T cells.

The TCR sequence derives from a boy in the first two years of life with a congenital heart defect. The chain is built from TRBV6-5 and TRBJ1-1; no definite D call. The sample comprised thymocytes. CDR3 in amino acids: CASSREGTNTEAFF. The CDR3, as DNA: TGTGCCAGCAGCCGAGAGGGCACCAACACTGAAGCTTTCTTT.